This is a list of T cell receptor beta chains from one sample in a study of shared clonotypes between healthy human individuals. The data were produced by immunoSEQ multiplex PCR, yet TCRdb's version contains in-frame clones alone and is incomplete. This table has under 2,000,000 clones, approximately 95% appearing once. The sample comprised naive CD8+ T cells sorted from blood. The receptors stem from a man aged 18 to 35 in good health. Both conserved end residues are part of each CDR3. The D gene is left open where the match is weak. A row's size may be missing; if present it is once, few, many or a size class.

V gene	J gene	clone size	D gene	CDR3 DNA	CDR3 protein
TRBV7-9	TRBJ1-2	-	TRBD1	TGTGCCAGCAGCTCACCGGGACAGGGTTATGGCTACACCTTC	CASSSPGQGYGYTF
TRBV5-1	TRBJ1-1	-	TRBD1	TGCGCCAGCAGCTGGAATCTACAGGGGAATGAAGCTTTCTTT	CASSWNLQGNEAFF
TRBV7-9	TRBJ2-1	-	-	TGTGCCAGCAGCCCCTATATGGAGGGTTACAATGAGCAGTTCTTC	CASSPYMEGYNEQFF
TRBV6-4	TRBJ2-1	-	TRBD2	TGTGCCAGCTCTCTAGCGGGGGGGCAGTGGAATGAGCAGTTCTTC	CASSLAGGQWNEQFF
TRBV27	TRBJ1-6	-	TRBD1	TGTGCCAGCAGCTACCGCGGACAGGCCCACGAGGCCTCTTATAATTCACCCCTCCACTTT	CASSYRGQAHEASYNSPLHF
TRBV10-1	TRBJ2-1	-	TRBD2	TGCGCCAGCAGTGAGGTCAGCGGGGGGGCCCCGCAGTTCTTC	CASSEVSGGAPQFF
TRBV25-1	TRBJ1-2	few	-	TGTGCCAGCAGTGAAAAGACAGTGTATAACTATGGCTACACCTTC	CASSEKTVYNYGYTF
TRBV19	TRBJ1-5	once	-	TGTGCCAGTAGTGACCCTTACAGGGACTATAGCAATCAGCCCCAGCATTTT	CASSDPYRDYSNQPQHF
TRBV4-3	TRBJ1-4	-	-	TGCGCCAGCAGCCAAGATTGGTGGAGGGGCGTGGGGTCAACTAATGAAAAACTGTTTTTT	CASSQDWWRGVGSTNEKLFF
TRBV2	TRBJ1-1	-	-	TGTGCCAGCAGTGAAGAATGGGGAGTGAACACTGAAGCTTTCTTT	CASSEEWGVNTEAFF
TRBV7-9	TRBJ2-7	-	-	TGTGCCAGCAGGGGTCTGTCCTACGAGCAGTACTTC	CASRGLSYEQYF
TRBV5-6	TRBJ1-3	-	-	TGTGCCAGCAGCTTGTGGGGGTCTGGAAACACCATATATTTT	CASSLWGSGNTIYF
TRBV27	TRBJ2-5	few	-	TGTGCCAGCAGTTCTCAAGAGACCCAGTACTTC	CASSSQETQYF
TRBV7-2	TRBJ2-7	few	TRBD2	TGTGCCAGCAGCTTAGATGGGACTAGCGGCCGGGAGCAGTACTTC	CASSLDGTSGREQYF
TRBV29-1	TRBJ2-7	-	-	TGCAGCGTTGCGTTAGGGACCTACGAGCAGTACTTC	CSVALGTYEQYF
TRBV2	TRBJ2-7	-	-	TGTGCCAGCAAGGTGGCCCAGACCTACGAGCAGTACTTC	CASKVAQTYEQYF
TRBV7-9	TRBJ2-2	-	TRBD2	TGTGCCAGCAGCTTTGGACTAGCGGCGAACACCGGGGAGCTGTTTTTT	CASSFGLAANTGELFF
TRBV27	TRBJ2-1	-	-	TGTGCCAGCAGTTTCGTGGGGACGGGTTACAATGAGCAGTTCTTC	CASSFVGTGYNEQFF
TRBV2	TRBJ1-5	once	-	TGTGCCAGCAGTGAAGCATTTAGCAATCAGCCCCAGCATTTT	CASSEAFSNQPQHF
TRBV6-5	TRBJ1-5	-	-	TGTGCCAGCAGCTACTACCGGAGAGACAATCAGCCCCAGCATTTT	CASSYYRRDNQPQHF
TRBV15	TRBJ1-2	-	TRBD1	TGTGCCACCAGCAGTACCGGGACAGACTATGGCTACACCTTC	CATSSTGTDYGYTF
TRBV19	TRBJ2-7	-	-	TGTGCCAGCGGGAATGGACATCCCCCCTACGAGCAGTACTTC	CASGNGHPPYEQYF
TRBV5-4	TRBJ2-7	-	-	TGTGCCAGCAGCTTCGCCAGGGGTGGTGACTACGAGCAGTACTTC	CASSFARGGDYEQYF
TRBV28	TRBJ2-1	-	-	TGTGCCGTAGAGGCCGGGGGCGTCTGGAATGAGCAGTTCTTC	CAVEAGGVWNEQFF
TRBV7-9	TRBJ2-7	-	-	TGTGCCAGCAGCTTCGTAGGGGCCTCCTACGAGCAGTACTTC	CASSFVGASYEQYF
TRBV9	TRBJ1-1	-	TRBD1	TGTGCCAGCAGCCCTCGGACAGGGAAGATGACTGAAGCTTTCTTT	CASSPRTGKMTEAFF
TRBV5-5	TRBJ2-3	-	-	TGTGCCAGCAGCTTATATTTCCTGGAGGGCACAGATACGCAGTATTTT	CASSLYFLEGTDTQYF
TRBV27	TRBJ2-2	-	TRBD1	TGTGCCAGCAGTCGGGACAGGACTCCAACCGGGGAGCTGTTTTTT	CASSRDRTPTGELFF
TRBV4-3	TRBJ1-4	-	TRBD1	TGCGCCAGCAGCCAAGATTTAACAGGGGAGGAAAAACTGTTTTTT	CASSQDLTGEEKLFF
TRBV30	TRBJ1-1	-	-	TGTGCCTCCAACCCGATGGGGGGCACTGAAGCTTTCTTT	CASNPMGGTEAFF
TRBV5-8	TRBJ2-5	-	TRBD2	TGTGCCAGCAGCGACTTGACTAGCGGAGACCGGGGCCAGTACTTC	CASSDLTSGDRGQYF